The text below deals with one TCR beta chain. The antigen is not known. The CDR3 is 14 residues long. These data originate in a study of monozygotic twins with inflammatory bowel disease. The study's findings and limits: The study found lower TCRbeta diversity (inverse Simpson) in IBD patients than in healthy co-twins.

No DNA is given; TCRdb re-called the 5' RACE reads and lists each CDR3 protein once. The sample table sets out 400,000 or so distinct CDR3 sequences. This chain joins TRBV12-3 or TRBV12-4 and TRBJ1-2; TCRdb's D call, TRBD1, is unchecked because there is no DNA. The specimen sequenced was blood. The origin of this receptor is a human donor with ulcerative colitis or Crohn's disease, or a healthy co-twin of an affected twin (not recorded which). The CDR3 loop is CASSANRASYGYTF.